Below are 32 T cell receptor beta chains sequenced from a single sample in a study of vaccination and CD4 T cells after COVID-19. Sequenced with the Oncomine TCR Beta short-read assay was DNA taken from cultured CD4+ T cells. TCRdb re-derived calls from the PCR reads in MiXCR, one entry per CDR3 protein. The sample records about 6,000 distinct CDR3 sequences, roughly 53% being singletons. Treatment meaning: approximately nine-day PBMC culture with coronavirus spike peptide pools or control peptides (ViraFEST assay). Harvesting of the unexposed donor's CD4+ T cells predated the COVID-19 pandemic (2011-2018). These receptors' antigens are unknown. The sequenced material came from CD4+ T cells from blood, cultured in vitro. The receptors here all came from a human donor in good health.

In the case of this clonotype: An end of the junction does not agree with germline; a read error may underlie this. DNA of the CDR3: TGTGCCAGTAGCGCCACTGGGACAGCAATAGTAGATACGCAGTGTTTT. Residues: CASSATGTAIVDTQCF. V is TRBV19 and J is TRBJ2-3, with 7 bases identical to TRBD1. Germline V lookup: CDR1 LNHDA, CDR2 SQIVND (reference sequence). The CDR3 is 16 residues long. The complete variable domain, with remaining parts taken from reference TRBV19 and TRBJ2-3, reads DGGITQSPKYLFRKEGQNVTLSCEQNLNHDAMYWYRQDPGQGLRLIYYSQIVNDFQKGDIAEGYSVSREKKESFPLTVTSAQKNPTAFYLCASSATGTAIVDTQCFGPGTRLTVL.

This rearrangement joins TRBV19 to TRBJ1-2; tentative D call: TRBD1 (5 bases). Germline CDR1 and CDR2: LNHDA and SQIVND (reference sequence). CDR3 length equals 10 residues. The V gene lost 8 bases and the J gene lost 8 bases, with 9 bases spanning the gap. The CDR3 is CASRRDGYTF. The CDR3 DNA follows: TGTGCCAGTCGCCGGGACGGCTACACCTTC.

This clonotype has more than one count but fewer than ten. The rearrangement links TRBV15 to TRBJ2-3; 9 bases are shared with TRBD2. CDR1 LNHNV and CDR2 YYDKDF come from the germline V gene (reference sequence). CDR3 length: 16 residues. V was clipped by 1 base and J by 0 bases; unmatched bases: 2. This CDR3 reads CATSRGLAGSTDTQYF. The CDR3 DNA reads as TGTGCCACCAGCAGAGGCCTAGCGGGAAGCACAGATACGCAGTATTTT. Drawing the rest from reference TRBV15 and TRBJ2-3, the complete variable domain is DAMVIQNPRYQVTQFGKPVTLSCSQTLNHNVMYWYQQKSSQAPKLLFHYYDKDFNNEADTPDNFQSRRPNTSFCFLDIRSPGLGDTAMYLCATSRGLAGSTDTQYFGPGTRLTVL.

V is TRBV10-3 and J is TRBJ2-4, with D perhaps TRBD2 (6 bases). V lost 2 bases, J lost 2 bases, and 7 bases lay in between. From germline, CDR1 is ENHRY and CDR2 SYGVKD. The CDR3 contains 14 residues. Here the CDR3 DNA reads TGTGCCATCAGTGAGGGGGGGACCAAAAACATTCAGTACTTC. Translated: CAISEGGTKNIQYF.

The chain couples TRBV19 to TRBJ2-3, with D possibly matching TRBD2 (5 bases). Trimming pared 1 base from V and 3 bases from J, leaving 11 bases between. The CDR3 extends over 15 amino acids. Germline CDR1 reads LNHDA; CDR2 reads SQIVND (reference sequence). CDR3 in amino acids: CASSIAIGGTDTQYF. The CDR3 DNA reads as TGTGCCAGTAGTATAGCCATCGGCGGGACAGATACGCAGTATTTT. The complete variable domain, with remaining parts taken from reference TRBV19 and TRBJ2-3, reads DGGITQSPKYLFRKEGQNVTLSCEQNLNHDAMYWYRQDPGQGLRLIYYSQIVNDFQKGDIAEGYSVSREKKESFPLTVTSAQKNPTAFYLCASSIAIGGTDTQYFGPGTRLTVL.

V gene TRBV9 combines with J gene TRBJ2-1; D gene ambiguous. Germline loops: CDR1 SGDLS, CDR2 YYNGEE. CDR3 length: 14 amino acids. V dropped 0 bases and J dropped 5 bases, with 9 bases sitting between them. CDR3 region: CASSVAGRDNEQFF. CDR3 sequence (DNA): TGTGCCAGCAGCGTAGCAGGTCGGGACAATGAGCAGTTCTTC.

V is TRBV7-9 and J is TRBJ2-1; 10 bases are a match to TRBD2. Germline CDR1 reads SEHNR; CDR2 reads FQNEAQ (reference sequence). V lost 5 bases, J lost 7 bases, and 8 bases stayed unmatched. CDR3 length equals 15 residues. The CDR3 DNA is TGTGCCAGCAGCCATATAGCGGGGGGACCGAATGAGCAGTTCTTC. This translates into CASSHIAGGPNEQFF.

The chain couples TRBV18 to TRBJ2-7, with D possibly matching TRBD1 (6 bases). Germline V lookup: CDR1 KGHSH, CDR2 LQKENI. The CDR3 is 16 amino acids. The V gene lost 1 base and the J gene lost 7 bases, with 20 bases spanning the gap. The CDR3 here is CASSPLPGQGDGEQYF. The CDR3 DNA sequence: TGTGCCAGCTCACCACTACCGGGACAAGGGGATGGAGAGCAGTACTTC.

The CDR3 is CSVVGTFYEQYF. CDR3 bases: TGCAGCGTTGTCGGCACCTTCTACGAGCAGTACTTC. The chain carries TRBV29-1 and TRBJ2-7; D remains ambiguous. The CDR3 spans 12 residues. V was clipped by 4 bases and J by 3 bases, with 10 bases between them. Germline V CDR1 and CDR2: SQVTM, ANQGSEA.

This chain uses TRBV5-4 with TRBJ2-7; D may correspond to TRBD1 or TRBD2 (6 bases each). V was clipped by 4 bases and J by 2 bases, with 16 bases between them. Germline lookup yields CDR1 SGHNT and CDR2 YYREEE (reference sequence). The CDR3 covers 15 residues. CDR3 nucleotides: TGTGCCAGCAGCCAAATAGGGGGGACCACCTACGAGCAGTACTTC. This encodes CASSQIGGTTYEQYF.

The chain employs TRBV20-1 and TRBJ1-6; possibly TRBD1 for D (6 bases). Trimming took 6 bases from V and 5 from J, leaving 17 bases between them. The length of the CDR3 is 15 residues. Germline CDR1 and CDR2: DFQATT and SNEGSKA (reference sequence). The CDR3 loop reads CSAVLGQLNNSPLHF. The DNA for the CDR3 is TGCAGTGCCGTCCTTGGACAGTTAAATAATTCACCCCTCCACTTT.

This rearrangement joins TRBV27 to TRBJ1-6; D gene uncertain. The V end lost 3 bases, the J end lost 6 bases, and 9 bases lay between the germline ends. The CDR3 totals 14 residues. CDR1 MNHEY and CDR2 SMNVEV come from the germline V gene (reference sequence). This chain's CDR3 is CASSFLTANSPLHF. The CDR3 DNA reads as TGTGCCAGCAGTTTCTTGACGGCTAATTCACCCCTCCACTTT.

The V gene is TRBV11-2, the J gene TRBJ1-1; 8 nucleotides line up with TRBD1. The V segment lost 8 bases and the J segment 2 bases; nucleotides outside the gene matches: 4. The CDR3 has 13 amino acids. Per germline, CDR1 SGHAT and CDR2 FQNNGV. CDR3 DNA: TGTGCCAGCGGGGGGACAGGCAACACTGAAGCTTTCTTT. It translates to CASGGTGNTEAFF.

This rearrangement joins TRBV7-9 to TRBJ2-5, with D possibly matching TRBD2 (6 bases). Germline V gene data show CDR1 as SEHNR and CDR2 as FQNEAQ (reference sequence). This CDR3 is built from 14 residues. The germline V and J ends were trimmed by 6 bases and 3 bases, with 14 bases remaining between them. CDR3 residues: CASRPGTFEETQYF. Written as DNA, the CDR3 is TGTGCCAGCAGACCCGGGACTTTCGAAGAGACCCAGTACTTC.

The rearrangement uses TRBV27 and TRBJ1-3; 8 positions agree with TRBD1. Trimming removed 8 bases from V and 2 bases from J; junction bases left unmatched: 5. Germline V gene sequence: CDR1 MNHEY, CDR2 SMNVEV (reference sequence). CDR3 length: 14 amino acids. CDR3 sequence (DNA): TGTGCCAGCGACCGGGACAGGCCTGGAAACACCATATATTTT. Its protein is CASDRDRPGNTIYF.

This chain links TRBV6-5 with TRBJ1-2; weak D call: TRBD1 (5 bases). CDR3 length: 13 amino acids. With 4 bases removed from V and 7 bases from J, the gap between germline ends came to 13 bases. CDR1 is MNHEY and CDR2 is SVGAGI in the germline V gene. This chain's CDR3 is CASSSHPGAGYTF. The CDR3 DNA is TGTGCCAGCAGTTCCCACCCCGGGGCTGGCTACACCTTC.

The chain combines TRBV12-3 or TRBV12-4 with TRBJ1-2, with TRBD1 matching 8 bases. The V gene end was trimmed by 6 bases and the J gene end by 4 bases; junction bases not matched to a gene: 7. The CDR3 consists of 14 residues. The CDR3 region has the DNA TGTGCCAGCAGGGAGACAGGGGCCCTCTATGGCTACACCTTC. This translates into CASRETGALYGYTF.

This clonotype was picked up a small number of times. The CDR3: CSARVGSSYNEQFF. The CDR3 bases are TGCAGTGCTAGAGTGGGGAGCTCCTACAATGAGCAGTTCTTC. V gene TRBV20-1 combines with J gene TRBJ2-1; D is perhaps TRBD2 (5 bases). This CDR3 has 14 residues. V was trimmed by 1 base and J by 0 bases, leaving 7 bases between them. Germline values: CDR1 DFQATT, CDR2 SNEGSKA (reference sequence).

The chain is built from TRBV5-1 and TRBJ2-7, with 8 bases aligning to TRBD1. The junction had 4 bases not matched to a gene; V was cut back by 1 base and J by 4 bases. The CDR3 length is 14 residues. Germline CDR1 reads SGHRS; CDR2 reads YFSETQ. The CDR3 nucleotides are TGCGCCAGCAGCTTGTTGCAGGGGGCTTACGAGCAGTACTTC. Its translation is CASSLLQGAYEQYF. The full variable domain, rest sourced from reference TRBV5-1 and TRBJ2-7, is KAGVTQTPRYLIKTRGQQVTLSCSPISGHRSVSWYQQTPGQGLQFLFEYFSETQRNKGNFPGRFSGRQFSNSRSEMNVSTLELGDSALYLCASSLLQGAYEQYFGPGTRLTVT.

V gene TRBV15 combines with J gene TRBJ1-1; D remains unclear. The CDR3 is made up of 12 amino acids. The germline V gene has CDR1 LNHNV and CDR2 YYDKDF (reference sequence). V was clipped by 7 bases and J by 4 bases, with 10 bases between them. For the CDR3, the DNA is TGTGCCACCACAGGCGGAAGCACTGAAGCTTTCTTT. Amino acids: CATTGGSTEAFF.

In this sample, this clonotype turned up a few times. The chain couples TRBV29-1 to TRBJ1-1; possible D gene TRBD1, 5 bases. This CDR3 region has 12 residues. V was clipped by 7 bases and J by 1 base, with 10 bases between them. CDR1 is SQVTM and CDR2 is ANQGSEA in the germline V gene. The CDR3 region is CSAGTQNTEAFF. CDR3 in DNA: TGCAGCGCAGGGACCCAGAACACTGAAGCTTTCTTT.

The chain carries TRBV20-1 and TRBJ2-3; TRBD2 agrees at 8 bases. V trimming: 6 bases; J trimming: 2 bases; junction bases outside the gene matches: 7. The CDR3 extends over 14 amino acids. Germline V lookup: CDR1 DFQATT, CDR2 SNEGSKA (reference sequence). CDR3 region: CSAPAGGPTDTQYF. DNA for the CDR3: TGCAGTGCCCCTGCGGGGGGCCCCACAGATACGCAGTATTTT.

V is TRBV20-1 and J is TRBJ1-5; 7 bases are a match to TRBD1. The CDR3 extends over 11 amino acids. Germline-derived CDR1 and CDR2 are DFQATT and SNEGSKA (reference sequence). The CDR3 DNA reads TGCAGAGTCACAGGGGTACAGCCCCAGCATTTT. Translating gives CRVTGVQPQHF.

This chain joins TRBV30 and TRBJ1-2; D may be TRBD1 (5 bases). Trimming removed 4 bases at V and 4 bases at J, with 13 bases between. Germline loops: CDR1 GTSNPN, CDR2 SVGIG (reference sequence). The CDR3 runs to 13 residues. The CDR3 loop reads CAWKRGVAYGYTF. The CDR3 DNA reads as TGTGCCTGGAAGAGGGGCGTAGCCTATGGCTACACCTTC.

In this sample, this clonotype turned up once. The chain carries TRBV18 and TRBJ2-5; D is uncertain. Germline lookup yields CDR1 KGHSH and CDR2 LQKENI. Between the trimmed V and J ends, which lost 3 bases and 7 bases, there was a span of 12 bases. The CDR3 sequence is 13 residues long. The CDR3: CASSPIDSGTQYF. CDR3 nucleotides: TGTGCCAGCTCACCGATCGACTCTGGGACCCAGTACTTC.

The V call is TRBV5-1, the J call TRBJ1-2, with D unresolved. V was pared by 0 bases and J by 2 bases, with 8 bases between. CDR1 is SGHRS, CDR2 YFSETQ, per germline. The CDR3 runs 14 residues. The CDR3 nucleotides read TGCGCCAGCAGCTTGGCTGTGTCAAACTATGGCTACACCTTC. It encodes CASSLAVSNYGYTF.

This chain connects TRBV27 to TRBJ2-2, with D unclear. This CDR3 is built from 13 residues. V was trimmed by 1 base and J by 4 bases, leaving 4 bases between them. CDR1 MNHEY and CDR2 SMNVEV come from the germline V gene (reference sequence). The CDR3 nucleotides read TGTGCCAGCAGTTTATGGGGCACCGGGGAGCTGTTTTTT. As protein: CASSLWGTGELFF.

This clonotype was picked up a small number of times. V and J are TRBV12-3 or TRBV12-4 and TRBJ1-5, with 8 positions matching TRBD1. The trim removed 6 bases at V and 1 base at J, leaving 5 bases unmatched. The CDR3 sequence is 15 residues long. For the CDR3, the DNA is TGTGCCAGCAGCCCGACAGGGGAAAGCAATCAGCCCCAGCATTTT. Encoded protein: CASSPTGESNQPQHF.

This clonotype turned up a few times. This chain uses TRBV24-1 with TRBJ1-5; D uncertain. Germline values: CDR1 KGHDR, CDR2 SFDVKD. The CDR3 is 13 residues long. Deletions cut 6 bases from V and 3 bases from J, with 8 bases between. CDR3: CATSPGDNQPQHF. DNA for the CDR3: TGTGCCACCAGTCCCGGAGACAATCAGCCCCAGCATTTT.

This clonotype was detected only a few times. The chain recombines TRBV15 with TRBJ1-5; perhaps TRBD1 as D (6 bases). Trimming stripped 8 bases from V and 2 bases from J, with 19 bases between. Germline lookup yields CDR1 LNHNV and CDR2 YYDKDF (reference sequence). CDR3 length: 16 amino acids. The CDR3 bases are TGTGCCACCGGCGAAGGGGGAAGTTTCGGCAATCAGCCCCAGCATTTT. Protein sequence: CATGEGGSFGNQPQHF. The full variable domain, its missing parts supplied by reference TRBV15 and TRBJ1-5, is DAMVIQNPRYQVTQFGKPVTLSCSQTLNHNVMYWYQQKSSQAPKLLFHYYDKDFNNEADTPDNFQSRRPNTSFCFLDIRSPGLGDTAMYLCATGEGGSFGNQPQHFGDGTRLSIL.

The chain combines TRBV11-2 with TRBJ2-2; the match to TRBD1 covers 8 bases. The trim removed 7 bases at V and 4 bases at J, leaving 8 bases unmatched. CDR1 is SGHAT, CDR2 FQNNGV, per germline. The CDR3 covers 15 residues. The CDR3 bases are TGTGCCAGCAACGCTCAGGGGGCGCGCACCGGGGAGCTGTTTTTT. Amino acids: CASNAQGARTGELFF.

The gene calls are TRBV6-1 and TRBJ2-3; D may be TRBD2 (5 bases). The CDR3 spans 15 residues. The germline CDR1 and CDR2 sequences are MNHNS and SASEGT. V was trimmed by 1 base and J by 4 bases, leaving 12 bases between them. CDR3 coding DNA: TGTGCCAGCAGTGAAGTGGGAGTGCGAGCAGATACGCAGTATTTT. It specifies CASSEVGVRADTQYF.